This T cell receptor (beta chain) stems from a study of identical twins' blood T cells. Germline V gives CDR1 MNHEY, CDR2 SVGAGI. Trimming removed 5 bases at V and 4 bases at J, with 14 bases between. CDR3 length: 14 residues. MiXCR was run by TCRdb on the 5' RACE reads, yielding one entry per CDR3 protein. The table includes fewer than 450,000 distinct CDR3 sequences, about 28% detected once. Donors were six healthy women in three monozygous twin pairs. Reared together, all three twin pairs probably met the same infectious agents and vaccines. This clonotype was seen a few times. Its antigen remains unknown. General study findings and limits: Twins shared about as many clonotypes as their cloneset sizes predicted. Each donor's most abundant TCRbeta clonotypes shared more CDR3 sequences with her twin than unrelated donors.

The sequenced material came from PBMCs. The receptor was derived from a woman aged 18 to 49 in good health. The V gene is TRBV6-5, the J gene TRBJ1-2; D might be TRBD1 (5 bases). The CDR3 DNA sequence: TGTGCCAGCAGTAGACAAGAGGGGTCCTATGGCTACACCTTC. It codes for CASSRQEGSYGYTF.